This T cell receptor beta chain was sequenced during a study of technical replicates of blood from a few donors. The repertoire was sequenced with immunoSEQ multiplex PCR; TCRdb's copy has only in-frame clones and lacks some. The table shows almost 90,000 clones, with roughly 94% occurring only once. CDR1 is MNHEY, CDR2 SVGAGI, per germline. V shed 6 bases and J shed 9 bases, with 18 bases lying between them. The CDR3 consists of 14 residues. The chain has TRBV6-5 and TRBJ2-4; unclear D gene. What was sequenced was T cells isolated from PBMCs. This receptor was obtained from a human donor in good health. CDR3 amino acids: CASSYRASYGIQYF. In DNA, the CDR3 is TGTGCCAGCAGCTACAGAGCCTCCTATGGCATTCAGTACTTC.